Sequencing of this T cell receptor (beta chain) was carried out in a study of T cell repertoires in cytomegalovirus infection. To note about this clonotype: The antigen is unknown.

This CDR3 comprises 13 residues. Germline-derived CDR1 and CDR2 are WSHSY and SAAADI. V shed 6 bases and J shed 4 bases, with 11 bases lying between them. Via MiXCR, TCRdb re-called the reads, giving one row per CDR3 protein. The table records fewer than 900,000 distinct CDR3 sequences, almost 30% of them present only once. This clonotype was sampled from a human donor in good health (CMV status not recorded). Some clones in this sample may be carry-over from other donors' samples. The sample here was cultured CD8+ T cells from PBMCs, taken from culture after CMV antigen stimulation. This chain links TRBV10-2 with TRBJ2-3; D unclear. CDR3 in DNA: TGCGCCAGCAGAGTAGGTAGGCCAGATACGCAGTATTTT. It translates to CASRVGRPDTQYF.